This T cell receptor beta chain was captured by sequencing in a study of shared clonotypes between healthy human individuals. About the research overall: Donors had three CD4 naive, three CD4 memory, two CD8 naive and one CD8 memory plate apiece. Study-wide results and limits: Having only a few donors restricted how much genetic and exposure-history diversity was captured.

Original data processing: Owing to the provision of junction-only sequences devoid of quality scores by immunoSEQ, filtering differed. TCRdb keeps only in-frame clones here, not all; method: immunoSEQ multiplex PCR. Clonal size and the V and J genes are those of that table, whereas D and trimming came from the DNA. Of nearly 750,000 clones in the sample, just under 75% were seen once. V dropped 4 bases and J dropped 10; count of bases not matched to a gene: 8. CDR1 is MNHEY, CDR2 SMNVEV, per germline (reference sequence). The CDR3 contains 13 residues. Regarding this clone: The antigen remains undetermined.

The chain joins TRBV27 to TRBJ1-1; 8 nucleotides agree with TRBD1. This receptor was obtained from a woman in her 30s in good health. The sequenced sample was memory CD4+ T cells sorted from blood. Specified subset: CD45RA-negative fraction. The CDR3 nucleotides are TGTGCCAGCAGTTCCGGACAGGGCGGAGTAGCTTTCTTT. Amino acid sequence: CASSSGQGGVAFF.